This TCR beta chain comes out of a study of spatial heterogeneity in lung cancer. Study conclusions and caveats: One measure, the expanded intratumoral alpha and beta TCR count, tracked tumor mutation counts.

Trimming took 2 bases from V and 0 from J, leaving 5 bases between them. The CDR3 has 14 amino acids. Germline CDR1 is MNHNY and CDR2 is SVGAGI (reference sequence). The sample holds many counts of this clonotype. Its target is unknown. TCRdb redid the calling of the 5' RACE reads with MiXCR, one entry per CDR3 protein. The repertoire holds 6,000 to 9,000 distinct CDR3 sequences, with 3% to 4% as singletons. The time point is: sample taken at primary tumor resection. The donors comprised about 69 untreated early-stage non-small cell lung cancer patients. The source is a male donor with early-stage non-small cell lung cancer. The chain has TRBV6-6 and TRBJ2-1; D remains ambiguous. The source material was lung tumor tissue, sampled at surgery. This CDR3 is CASSYRSSYNEQFF. CDR3 sequence (DNA): TGTGCCAGCAGTTACAGGAGCTCCTACAATGAGCAGTTCTTC.